The T cell receptor beta chain under discussion was sequenced for a study of cytomegalovirus exposure and HLA in healthy donors. A few counts support this clone. Its antigen is not known. Germline V gene data show CDR1 as SGHTA and CDR2 as FQGNSA. CDR3 length equals 12 residues. V gave up 2 bases and J gave up 3 bases, with 5 bases separating them. Both 60 Vbeta primers and 13 Jbeta primers went into the PCR. The protocol was immunoSEQ multiplex PCR, while the TCRdb copy is restricted to in-frame clones and leaves out a portion. Counted here are 150,000 to 170,000 clones, 74% occurring once; the ten biggest clones make up around 2.3%. Regarding the study as a whole: TRBV6-2, TRBV6-3 and some other V segments were excluded as indistinguishable.

The genes are TRBV7-2 and TRBJ2-7, with D hard to call. This TCR derives from a man younger than 40 in good health and CMV-seronegative. Material: PBMCs. As DNA, the CDR3 is TGTGCCAGCAGCTTATTTAACTACGAGCAGTACTTC. It specifies CASSLFNYEQYF.